The source of this T cell receptor (beta chain) is a study of blood T cell repertoires in COVID-19. At the level of the study: Acute-phase and convalescent COVID-19 samples originated in the United States, Italy and Spain.

Between the trimmed V and J ends, which lost 1 base and 3 bases, there was a span of 12 bases. CDR3 length: 15 amino acids. Germline CDR1 SSHAT, CDR2 FNYEAQ (reference sequence). Generated by immunoSEQ multiplex PCR, the TCRdb table keeps only in-frame clones and is missing some. The sample comprises about 250,000 clones, around nine tenths of which are singletons, and about 3.4% rests with the top ten. The chain joins TRBV7-7 to TRBJ1-2, with D possibly TRBD1 on 5 matching bases. The sample consisted of PBMCs or T cells enriched from blood (not recorded which). This sequence originates from a middle-aged woman who had been exposed to COVID-19. The CDR3 loop reads CASSLETVMDYGYTF. The DNA for the CDR3 is TGTGCCAGCAGCTTAGAGACAGTTATGGACTATGGCTACACCTTC.